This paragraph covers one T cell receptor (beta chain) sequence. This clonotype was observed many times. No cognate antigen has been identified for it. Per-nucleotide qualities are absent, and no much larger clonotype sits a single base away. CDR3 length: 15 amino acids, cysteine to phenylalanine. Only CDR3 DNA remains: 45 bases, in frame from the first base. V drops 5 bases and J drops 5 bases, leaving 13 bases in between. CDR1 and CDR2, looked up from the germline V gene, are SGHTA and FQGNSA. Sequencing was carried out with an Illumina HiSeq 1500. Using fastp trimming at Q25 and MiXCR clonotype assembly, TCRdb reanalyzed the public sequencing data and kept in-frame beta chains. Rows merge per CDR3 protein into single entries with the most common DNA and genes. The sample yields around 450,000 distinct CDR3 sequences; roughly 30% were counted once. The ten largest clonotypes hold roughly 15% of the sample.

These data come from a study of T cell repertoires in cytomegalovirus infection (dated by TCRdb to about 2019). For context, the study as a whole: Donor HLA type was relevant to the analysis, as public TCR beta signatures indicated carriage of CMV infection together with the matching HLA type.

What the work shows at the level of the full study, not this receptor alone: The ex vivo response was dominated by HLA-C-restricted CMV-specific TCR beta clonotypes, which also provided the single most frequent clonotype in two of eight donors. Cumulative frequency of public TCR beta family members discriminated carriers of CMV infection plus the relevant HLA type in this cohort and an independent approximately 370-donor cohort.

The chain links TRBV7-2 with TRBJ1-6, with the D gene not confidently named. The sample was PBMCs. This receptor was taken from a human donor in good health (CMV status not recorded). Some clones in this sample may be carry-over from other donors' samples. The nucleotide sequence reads TGTGCCAGCAGCACCACCGGGAATCATAATTCACCCCTCCACTTT. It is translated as CASSTTGNHNSPLHF.